Here is one TCR beta chain with its context. The data were obtained in a study of technical replicates of blood from a few donors. CDR3 length: 16 residues. From germline, CDR1 is SGHTA and CDR2 FQGTGA. After removal of 4 bases from V and 6 bases from J, the junction contained 7 bases not matched to a gene. TCRdb keeps only in-frame clones here, not all; method: immunoSEQ multiplex PCR. The repertoire holds around 80,000 clones, roughly 98% seen once, with over 0.13% in the top ten. Specimen: T cells isolated from PBMCs. This chain uses TRBV7-3 with TRBJ2-1; 12 bases are a match to TRBD2. This sequence was found in a human donor in good health. The CDR3 DNA is TGTGCCAGCAGCTCCGGACTAGCGGGGACGGGCAATGAGCAGTTCTTC. Encoded protein: CASSSGLAGTGNEQFF. The variable domain in full, with the rest retrieved from reference TRBV7-3 and TRBJ2-1, is GAGVSQTPSNKVTEKGKYVELRCDPISGHTALYWYRQSLGQGPEFLIYFQGTGAADDSGLPNDRFFAVRPEGSVSTLKIQRTERGDSAVYLCASSSGLAGTGNEQFFGPGTRLTVL.